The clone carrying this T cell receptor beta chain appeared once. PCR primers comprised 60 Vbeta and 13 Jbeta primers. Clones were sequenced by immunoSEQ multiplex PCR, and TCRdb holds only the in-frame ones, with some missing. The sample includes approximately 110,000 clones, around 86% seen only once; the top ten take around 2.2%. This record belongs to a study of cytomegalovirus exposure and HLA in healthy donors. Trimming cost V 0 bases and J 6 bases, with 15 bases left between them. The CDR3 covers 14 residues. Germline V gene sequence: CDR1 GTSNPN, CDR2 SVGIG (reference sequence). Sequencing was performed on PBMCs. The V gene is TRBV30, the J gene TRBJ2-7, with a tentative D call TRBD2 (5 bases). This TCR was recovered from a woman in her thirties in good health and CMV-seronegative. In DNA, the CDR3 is TGTGCCTGGAGTGTACACCTCGGGGAGAGCGAGCAGTACTTC. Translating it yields CAWSVHLGESEQYF.